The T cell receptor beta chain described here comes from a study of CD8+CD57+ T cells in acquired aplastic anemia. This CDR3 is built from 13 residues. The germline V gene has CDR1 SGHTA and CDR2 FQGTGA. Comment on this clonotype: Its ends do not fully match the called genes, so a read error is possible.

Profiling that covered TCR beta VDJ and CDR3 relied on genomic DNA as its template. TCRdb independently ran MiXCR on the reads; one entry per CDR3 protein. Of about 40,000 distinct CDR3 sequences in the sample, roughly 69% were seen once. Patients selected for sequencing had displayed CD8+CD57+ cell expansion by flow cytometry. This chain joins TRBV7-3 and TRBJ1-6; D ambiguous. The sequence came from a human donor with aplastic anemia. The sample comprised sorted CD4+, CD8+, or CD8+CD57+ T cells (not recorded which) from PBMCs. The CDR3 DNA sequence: TGCGCCAGCAGCACACGGACGAATTCACCCCTCCACTTT. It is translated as CASSTRTNSPLHF.